The TCR beta chain under discussion was sequenced for a study of control samples from healthy donors and cancer patients. Repertoires were generated with immunoSEQ multiplex PCR, while TCRdb's copy carries only in-frame clones and drops some. Here the sample spans around 250,000 clones, about 80% being singletons. The CDR3 is 15 residues long. The V gene's germline CDR1 is MGHRA and CDR2 YSYEKL. V shed 4 bases and J shed 6 bases, with 15 bases lying between them. The TCR was taken from a woman aged 55-70 years with lung cancer. Sequencing was carried out using PBMCs. The chain employs TRBV4-1 and TRBJ2-2; no reliable D call. In nucleotides, the CDR3 is TGCGCCAGCAGCCGAGCCTCCCTAGATTCCGGGGAGCTGTTTTTT. Amino acid sequence: CASSRASLDSGELFF.